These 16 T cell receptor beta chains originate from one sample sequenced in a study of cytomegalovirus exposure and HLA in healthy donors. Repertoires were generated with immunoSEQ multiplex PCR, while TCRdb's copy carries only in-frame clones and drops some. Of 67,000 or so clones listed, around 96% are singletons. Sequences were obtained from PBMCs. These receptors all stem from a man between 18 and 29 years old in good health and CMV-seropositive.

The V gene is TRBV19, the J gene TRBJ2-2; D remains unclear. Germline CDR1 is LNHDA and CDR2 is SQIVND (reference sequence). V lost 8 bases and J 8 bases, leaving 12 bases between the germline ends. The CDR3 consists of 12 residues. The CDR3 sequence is CASSVGVGELFF. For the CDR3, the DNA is TGTGCCAGTTCCGTGGGCGTGGGGGAGCTGTTTTTT.

In DNA form, the CDR3 reads TGTGCCAGCAGTTTAAACAGGGCGGTGGTCGAGCAGTACTTC. This sequence encodes CASSLNRAVVEQYF. V gene TRBV27 combines with J gene TRBJ2-7; D is possibly TRBD1 (6 bases). CDR3 length equals 14 residues. Trimming cost V 2 bases and J 6 bases, with 14 bases left between them. Per germline, CDR1 MNHEY and CDR2 SMNVEV (reference sequence).

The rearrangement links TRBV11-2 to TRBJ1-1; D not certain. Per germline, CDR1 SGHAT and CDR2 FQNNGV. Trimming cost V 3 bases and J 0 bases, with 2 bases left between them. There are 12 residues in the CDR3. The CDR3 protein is CASSFVNTEAFF. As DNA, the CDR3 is TGTGCCAGCAGCTTCGTGAACACTGAAGCTTTCTTT.

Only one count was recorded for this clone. CDR3 loop: CASSRLGLAGGTYNEQFF. CDR3 nucleotides: TGTGCCAGCTCACGATTGGGACTAGCGGGGGGGACCTACAATGAGCAGTTCTTC. The chain is built from TRBV18 and TRBJ2-1; TRBD2 agrees at 16 bases. Germline-derived CDR1 and CDR2 are KGHSH and LQKENI. The CDR3 runs 18 residues. V was clipped by 4 bases and J by 2 bases; unmatched bases: 5.

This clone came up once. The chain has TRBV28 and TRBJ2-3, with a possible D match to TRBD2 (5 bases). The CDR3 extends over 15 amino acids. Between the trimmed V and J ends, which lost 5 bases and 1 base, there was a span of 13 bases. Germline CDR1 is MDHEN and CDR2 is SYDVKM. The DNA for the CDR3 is TGTGCCAGCAGTCTACGACTACTAGGCACAGATACGCAGTATTTT. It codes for CASSLRLLGTDTQYF. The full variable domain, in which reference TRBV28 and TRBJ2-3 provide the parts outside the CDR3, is DVKVTQSSRYLVKRTGEKVFLECVQDMDHENMFWYRQDPGLGLRLIYFSYDVKMKEKGDIPEGYSVSREKKERFSLILESASTNQTSMYLCASSLRLLGTDTQYFGPGTRLTVL.

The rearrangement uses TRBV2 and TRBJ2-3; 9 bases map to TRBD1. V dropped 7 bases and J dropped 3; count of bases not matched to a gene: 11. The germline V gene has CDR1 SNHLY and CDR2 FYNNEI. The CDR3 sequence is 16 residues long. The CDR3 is CASMGVGQGRTDTQYF. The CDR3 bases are TGTGCCAGCATGGGGGTAGGACAGGGGAGAACAGATACGCAGTATTTT. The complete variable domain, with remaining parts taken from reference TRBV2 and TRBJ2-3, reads EPEVTQTPSHQVTQMGQEVILRCVPISNHLYFYWYRQILGQKVEFLVSFYNNEISEKSEIFDDQFSVERPDGSNFTLKIRSTKLEDSAMYFCASMGVGQGRTDTQYFGPGTRLTVL.

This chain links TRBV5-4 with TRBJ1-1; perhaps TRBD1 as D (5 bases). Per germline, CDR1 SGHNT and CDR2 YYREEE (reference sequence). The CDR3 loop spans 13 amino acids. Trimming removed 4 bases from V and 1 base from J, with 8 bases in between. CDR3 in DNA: TGTGCCAGCAGCGGACATAAGAACACTGAAGCTTTCTTT. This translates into CASSGHKNTEAFF.

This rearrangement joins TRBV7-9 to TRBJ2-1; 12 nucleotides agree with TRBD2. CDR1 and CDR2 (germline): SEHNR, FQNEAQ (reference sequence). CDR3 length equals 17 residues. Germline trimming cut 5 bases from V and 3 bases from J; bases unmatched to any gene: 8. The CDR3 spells CASSQRTSGVFYNEQFF. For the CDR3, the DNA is TGTGCCAGCAGCCAGAGGACTAGCGGGGTTTTCTACAATGAGCAGTTCTTC.

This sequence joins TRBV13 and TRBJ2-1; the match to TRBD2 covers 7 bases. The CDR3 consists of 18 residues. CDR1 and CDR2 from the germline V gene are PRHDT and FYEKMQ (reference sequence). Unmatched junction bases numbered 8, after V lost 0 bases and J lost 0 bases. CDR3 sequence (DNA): TGTGCCAGCAGCTTAGGGACTAGCTGGAAGAGCTCCTACAATGAGCAGTTCTTC. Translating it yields CASSLGTSWKSSYNEQFF.

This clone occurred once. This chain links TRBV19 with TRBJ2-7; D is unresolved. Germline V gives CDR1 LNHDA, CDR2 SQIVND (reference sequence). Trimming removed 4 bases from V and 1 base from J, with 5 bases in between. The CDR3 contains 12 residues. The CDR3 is CASSTQSYEQYF. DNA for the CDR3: TGTGCCAGTAGTACCCAGTCCTACGAGCAGTACTTC.

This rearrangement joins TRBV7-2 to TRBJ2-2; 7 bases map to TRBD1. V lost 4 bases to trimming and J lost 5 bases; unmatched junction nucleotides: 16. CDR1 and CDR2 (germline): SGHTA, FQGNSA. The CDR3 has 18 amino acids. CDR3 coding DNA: TGTGCCAGCAGCTCATACCGACAGGGTACTCTCTTAACCGGGGAGCTGTTTTTT. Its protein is CASSSYRQGTLLTGELFF.

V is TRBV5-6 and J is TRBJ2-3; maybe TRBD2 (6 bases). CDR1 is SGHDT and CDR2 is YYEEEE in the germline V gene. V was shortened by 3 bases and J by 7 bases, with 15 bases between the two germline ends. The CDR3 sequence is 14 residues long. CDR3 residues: CASSSGTSPHTQYF. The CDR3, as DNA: TGTGCCAGCAGCTCCGGGACTTCACCACATACGCAGTATTTT.

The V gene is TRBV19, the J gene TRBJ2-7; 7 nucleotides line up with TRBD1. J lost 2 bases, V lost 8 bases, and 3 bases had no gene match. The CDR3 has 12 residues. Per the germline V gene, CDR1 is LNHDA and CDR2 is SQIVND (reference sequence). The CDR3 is CASGTVPYEQYF. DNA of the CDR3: TGTGCCAGTGGGACAGTACCCTACGAGCAGTACTTC.

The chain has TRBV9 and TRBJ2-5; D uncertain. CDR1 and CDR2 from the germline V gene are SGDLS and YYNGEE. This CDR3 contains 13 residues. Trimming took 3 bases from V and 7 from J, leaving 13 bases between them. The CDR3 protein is CASSDIGSGTQYF. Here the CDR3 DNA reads TGTGCCAGCAGCGACATCGGGTCTGGGACCCAGTACTTC.

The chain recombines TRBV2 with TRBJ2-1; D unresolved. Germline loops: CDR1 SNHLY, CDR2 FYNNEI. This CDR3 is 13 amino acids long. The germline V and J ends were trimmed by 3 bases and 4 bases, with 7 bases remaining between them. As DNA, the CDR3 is TGTGCCAGCAGTGACGGGTGGTACAATGAGCAGTTCTTC. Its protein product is CASSDGWYNEQFF.

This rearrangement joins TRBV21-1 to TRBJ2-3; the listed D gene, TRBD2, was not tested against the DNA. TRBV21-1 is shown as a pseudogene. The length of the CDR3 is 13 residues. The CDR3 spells CARKWTLAATQYF. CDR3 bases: TGTGCCAGAAAGTGGACTTTAGCGGCTACGCAGTATTTT.